The source of this TCR beta chain is a study of PD-L1 blockade in urothelial cancer. Study at large: Median blood clonality was 0.080, with under 100,000 unique TCRs. Study-wide results and caveats: Below-median blood TCR clonality before treatment forecast better survival.

The ends lost 0 bases at V and 7 bases at J; junction bases unmatched: 1. The CDR3 runs 12 residues. Germline V gene sequence: CDR1 SGHTS, CDR2 YDEGEE. To note about this clone: The antigen is unknown.

This table comes from immunoSEQ multiplex PCR, and its TCRdb copy is limited to in-frame clones, with some not included. In the table there are tens of thousands of clones, over 70% of which are singletons. The J gene is TRBJ2-7, the V gene TRBV5-8; 7 nucleotides align to TRBD1. The sequenced sample was PBMCs, obtained around atezolizumab (anti-PD-L1) treatment. The receptor comes from a man between 65 and 80 years old with urothelial cancer. The CDR3 DNA reads TGTGCCAGCAGCTTGGCAGGGGGTGAGCAGTACTTC. This translates into CASSLAGGEQYF.